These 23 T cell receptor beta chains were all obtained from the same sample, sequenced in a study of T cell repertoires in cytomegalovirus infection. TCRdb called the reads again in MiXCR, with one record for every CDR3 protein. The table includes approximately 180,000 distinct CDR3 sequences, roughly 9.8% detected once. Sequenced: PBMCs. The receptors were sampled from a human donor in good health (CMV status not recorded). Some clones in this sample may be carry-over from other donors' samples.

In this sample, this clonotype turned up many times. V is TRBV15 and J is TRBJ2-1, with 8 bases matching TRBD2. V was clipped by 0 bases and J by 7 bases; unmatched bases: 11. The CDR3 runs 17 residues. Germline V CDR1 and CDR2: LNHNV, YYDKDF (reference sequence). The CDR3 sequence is CATSRDIRTSRTNEQFF. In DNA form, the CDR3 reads TGTGCCACCAGCAGAGATATAAGGACTAGCAGGACGAATGAGCAGTTCTTC.

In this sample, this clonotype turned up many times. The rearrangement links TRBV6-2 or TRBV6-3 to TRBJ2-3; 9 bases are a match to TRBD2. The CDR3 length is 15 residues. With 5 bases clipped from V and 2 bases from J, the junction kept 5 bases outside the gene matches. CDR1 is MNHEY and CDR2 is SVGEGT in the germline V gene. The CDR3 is CASSPLAGITDTQYF. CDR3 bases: TGTGCCAGCAGTCCGCTAGCGGGGATCACAGATACGCAGTATTTT.

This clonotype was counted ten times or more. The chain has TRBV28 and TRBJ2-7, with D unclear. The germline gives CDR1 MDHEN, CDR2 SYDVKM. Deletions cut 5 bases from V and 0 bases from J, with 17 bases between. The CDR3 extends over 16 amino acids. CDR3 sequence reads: CASSPDMPFSSYEQYF. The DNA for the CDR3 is TGTGCCAGCAGTCCCGACATGCCGTTCTCCTCCTACGAGCAGTACTTC.

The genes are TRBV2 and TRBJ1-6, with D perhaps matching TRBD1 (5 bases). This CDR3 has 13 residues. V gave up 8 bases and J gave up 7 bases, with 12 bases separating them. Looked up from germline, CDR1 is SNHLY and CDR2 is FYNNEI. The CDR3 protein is CASQRDANSPLHF. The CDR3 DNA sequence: TGTGCCAGCCAGCGGGACGCAAATTCACCCCTCCACTTT.

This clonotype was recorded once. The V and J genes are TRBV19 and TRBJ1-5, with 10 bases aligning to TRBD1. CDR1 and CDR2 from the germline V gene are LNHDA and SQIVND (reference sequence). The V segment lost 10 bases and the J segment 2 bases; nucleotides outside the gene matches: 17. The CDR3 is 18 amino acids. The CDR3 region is CATGPGQGISRGNQPQHF. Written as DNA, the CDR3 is TGTGCCACCGGGCCGGGACAGGGGATAAGTCGCGGCAATCAGCCCCAGCATTTT.

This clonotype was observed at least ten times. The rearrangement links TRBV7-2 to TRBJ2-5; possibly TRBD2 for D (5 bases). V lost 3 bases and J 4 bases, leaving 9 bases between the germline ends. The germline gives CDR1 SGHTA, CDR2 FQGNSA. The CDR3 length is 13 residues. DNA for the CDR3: TGTGCCAGCAGCTTCCTAGCAAGAGAGACCCAGTACTTC. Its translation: CASSFLARETQYF.

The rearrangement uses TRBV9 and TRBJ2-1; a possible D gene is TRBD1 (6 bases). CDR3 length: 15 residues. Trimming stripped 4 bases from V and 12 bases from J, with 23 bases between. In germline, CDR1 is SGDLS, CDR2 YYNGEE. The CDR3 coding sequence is TGTGCCAGCAGCCCCCCTAGTGAGGGGGTAGGCGGGCAGTTCTTC. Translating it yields CASSPPSEGVGGQFF.

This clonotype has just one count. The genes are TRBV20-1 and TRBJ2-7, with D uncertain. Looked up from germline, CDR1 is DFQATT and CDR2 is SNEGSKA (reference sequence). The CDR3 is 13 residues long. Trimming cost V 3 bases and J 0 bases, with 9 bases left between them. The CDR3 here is CSARAPSSYEQYF. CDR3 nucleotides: TGCAGTGCTAGGGCTCCTTCCTCCTACGAGCAGTACTTC.

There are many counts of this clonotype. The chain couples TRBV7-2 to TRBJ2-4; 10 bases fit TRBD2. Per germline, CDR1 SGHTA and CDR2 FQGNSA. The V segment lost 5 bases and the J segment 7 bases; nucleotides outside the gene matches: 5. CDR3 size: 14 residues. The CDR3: CASSAGLAENIQYF. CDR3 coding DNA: TGTGCCAGCAGCGCCGGACTAGCGGAGAACATTCAGTACTTC.

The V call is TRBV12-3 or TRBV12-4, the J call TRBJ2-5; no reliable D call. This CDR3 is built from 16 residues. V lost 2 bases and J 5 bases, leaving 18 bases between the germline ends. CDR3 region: CASSLWVSEARETQYF. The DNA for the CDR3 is TGTGCCAGCAGTTTATGGGTGTCAGAGGCCAGGGAGACCCAGTACTTC.

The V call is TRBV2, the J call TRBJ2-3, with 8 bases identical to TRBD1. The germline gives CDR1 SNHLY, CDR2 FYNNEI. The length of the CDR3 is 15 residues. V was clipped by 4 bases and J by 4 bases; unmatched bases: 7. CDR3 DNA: TGTGCCAGCAGTGCCCGGACAGGGATAGCAGATACGCAGTATTTT. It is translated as CASSARTGIADTQYF. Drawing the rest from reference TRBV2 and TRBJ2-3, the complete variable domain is EPEVTQTPSHQVTQMGQEVILRCVPISNHLYFYWYRQILGQKVEFLVSFYNNEISEKSEIFDDQFSVERPDGSNFTLKIRSTKLEDSAMYFCASSARTGIADTQYFGPGTRLTVL.

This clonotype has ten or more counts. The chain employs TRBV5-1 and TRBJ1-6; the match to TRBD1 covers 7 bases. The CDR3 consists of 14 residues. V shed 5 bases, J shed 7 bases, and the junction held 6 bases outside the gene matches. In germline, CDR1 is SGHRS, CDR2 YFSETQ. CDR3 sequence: CASSPGTENSPLHF. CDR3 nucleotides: TGCGCCAGCAGTCCCGGGACAGAGAATTCACCCCTCCACTTT. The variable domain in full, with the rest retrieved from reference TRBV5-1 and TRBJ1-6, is KAGVTQTPRYLIKTRGQQVTLSCSPISGHRSVSWYQQTPGQGLQFLFEYFSETQRNKGNFPGRFSGRQFSNSRSEMNVSTLELGDSALYLCASSPGTENSPLHFGNGTRLTVT.

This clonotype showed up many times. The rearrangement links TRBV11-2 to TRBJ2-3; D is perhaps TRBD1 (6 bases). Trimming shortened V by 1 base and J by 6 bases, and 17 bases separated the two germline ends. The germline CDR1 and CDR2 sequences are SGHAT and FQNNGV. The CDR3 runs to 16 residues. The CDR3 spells CASSLGRYRADDTQYF. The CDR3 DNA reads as TGTGCCAGCAGCTTAGGGCGGTACAGGGCGGACGATACGCAGTATTTT. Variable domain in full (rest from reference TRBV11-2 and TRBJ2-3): EAGVAQSPRYKIIEKRQSVAFWCNPISGHATLYWYQQILGQGPKLLIQFQNNGVVDDSQLPKDRFSAERLKGVDSTLKIQPAKLEDSAVYLCASSLGRYRADDTQYFGPGTRLTVL.

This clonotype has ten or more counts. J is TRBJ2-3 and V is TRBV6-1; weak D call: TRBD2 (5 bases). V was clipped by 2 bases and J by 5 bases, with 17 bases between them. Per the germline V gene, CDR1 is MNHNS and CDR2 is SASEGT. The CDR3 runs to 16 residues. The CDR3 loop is CASSESLMRAGDTQYF. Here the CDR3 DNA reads TGTGCCAGCAGTGAATCCCTCATGAGGGCGGGAGATACGCAGTATTTT.

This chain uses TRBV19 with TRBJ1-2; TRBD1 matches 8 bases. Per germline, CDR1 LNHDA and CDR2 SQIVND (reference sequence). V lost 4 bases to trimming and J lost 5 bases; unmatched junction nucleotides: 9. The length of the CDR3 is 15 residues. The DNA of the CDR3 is TGTGCCAGTAGTACCGAAGACAGGGGACAGTATGGCTACACCTTC. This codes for CASSTEDRGQYGYTF.

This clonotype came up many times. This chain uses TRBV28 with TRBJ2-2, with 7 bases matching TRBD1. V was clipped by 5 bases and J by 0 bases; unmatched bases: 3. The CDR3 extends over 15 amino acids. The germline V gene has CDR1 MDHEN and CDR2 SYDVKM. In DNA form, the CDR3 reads TGTGCCAGCAGTGTCGGGACAGCGAACACCGGGGAGCTGTTTTTT. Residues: CASSVGTANTGELFF.

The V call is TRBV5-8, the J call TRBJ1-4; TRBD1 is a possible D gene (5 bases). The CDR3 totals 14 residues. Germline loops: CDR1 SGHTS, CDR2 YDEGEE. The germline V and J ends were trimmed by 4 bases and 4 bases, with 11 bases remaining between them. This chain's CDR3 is CASSTGTFNEKLFF. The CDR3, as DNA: TGTGCCAGCAGCACCGGGACCTTTAATGAAAAACTGTTTTTT.

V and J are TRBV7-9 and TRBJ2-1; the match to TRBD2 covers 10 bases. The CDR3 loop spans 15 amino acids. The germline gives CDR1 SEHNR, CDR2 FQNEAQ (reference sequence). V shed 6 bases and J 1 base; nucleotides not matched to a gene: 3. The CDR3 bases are TGTGCCAGCAGTTTACTAGCGGGGTCCTACAATGAGCAGTTCTTC. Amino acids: CASSLLAGSYNEQFF.

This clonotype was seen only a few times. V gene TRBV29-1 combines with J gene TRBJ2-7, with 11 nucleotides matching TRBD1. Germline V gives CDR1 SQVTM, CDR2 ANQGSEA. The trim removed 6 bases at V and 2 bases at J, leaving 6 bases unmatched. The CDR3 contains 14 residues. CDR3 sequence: CSVGLGQGAYEQYF. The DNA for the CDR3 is TGCAGCGTGGGCCTGGGACAGGGGGCCTACGAGCAGTACTTC.

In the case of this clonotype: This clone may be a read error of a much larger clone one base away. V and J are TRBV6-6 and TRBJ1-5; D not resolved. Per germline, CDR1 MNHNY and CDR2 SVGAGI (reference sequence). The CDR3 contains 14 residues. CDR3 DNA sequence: TGTGCCAGCACCCTAGGAAGTAGCAATCAGCCCCAGAATTTT. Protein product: CASTLGSSNQPQNF.

In DNA, the CDR3 is TGCGCCAGCAGCCAAGGTTCTACAGGGGTTGAGCAGTTCTTC. The encoded protein is CASSQGSTGVEQFF. This chain links TRBV4-3 with TRBJ2-1; TRBD1 matches 7 bases. V was clipped by 1 base and J by 9 bases; unmatched bases: 6. The CDR3 has 14 amino acids. Germline CDR1 and CDR2: LGHNA and YSLEER.

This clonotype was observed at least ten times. The CDR3 spells CASVEAGSYNEQFF. The CDR3 nucleotides are TGTGCCAGCGTAGAAGCGGGATCCTACAATGAGCAGTTCTTC. V is TRBV6-2 or TRBV6-3 and J is TRBJ2-1; 7 bases map to TRBD2. The J segment lost 1 base and the V segment lost 8 bases, leaving 5 bases of the junction unmatched. The CDR3 has 14 residues. The germline V gene has CDR1 MNHEY and CDR2 SVGEGT.

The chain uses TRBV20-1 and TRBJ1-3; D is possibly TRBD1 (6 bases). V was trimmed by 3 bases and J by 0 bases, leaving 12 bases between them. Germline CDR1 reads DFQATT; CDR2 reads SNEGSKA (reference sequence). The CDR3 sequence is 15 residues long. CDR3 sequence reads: CSARDSATSGNTIYF. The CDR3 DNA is TGCAGTGCTAGGGACAGTGCTACCTCTGGAAACACCATATATTTT.